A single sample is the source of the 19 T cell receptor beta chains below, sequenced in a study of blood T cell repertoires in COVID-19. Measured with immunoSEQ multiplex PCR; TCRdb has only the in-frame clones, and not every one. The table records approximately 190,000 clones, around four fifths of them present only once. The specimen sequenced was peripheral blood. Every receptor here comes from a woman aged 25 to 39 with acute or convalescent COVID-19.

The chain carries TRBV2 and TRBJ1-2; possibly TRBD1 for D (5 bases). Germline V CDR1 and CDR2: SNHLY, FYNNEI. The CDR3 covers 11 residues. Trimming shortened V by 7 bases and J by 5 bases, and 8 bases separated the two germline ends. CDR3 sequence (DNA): TGTGCCAGCATCGGGACTTATGGCTACACCTTC. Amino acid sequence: CASIGTYGYTF.

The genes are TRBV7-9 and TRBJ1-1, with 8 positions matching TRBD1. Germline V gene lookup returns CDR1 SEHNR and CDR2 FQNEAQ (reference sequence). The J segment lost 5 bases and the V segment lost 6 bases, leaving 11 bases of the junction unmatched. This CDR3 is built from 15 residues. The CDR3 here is CASSFPIQGGTEAFF. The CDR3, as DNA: TGTGCCAGCAGTTTCCCAATACAGGGGGGGACTGAAGCTTTCTTT.

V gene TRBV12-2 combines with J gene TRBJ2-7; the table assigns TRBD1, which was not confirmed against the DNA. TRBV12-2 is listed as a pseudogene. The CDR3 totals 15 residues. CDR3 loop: CASRSHRDSSYEQYF. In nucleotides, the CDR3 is TGTGCAAGTCGCTCCCACCGGGACAGCTCCTACGAGCAGTACTTC.

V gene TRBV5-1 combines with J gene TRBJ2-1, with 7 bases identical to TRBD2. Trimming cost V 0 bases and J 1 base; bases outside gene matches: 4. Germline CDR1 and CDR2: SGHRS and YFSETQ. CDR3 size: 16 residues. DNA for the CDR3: TGCGCCAGCAGCTTGGCCGGGGGAGGGTCCTACAATGAGCAGTTCTTC. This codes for CASSLAGGGSYNEQFF.

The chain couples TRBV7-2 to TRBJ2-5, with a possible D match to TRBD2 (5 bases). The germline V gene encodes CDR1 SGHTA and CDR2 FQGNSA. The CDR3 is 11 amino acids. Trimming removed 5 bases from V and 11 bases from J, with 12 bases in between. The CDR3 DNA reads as TGTGCCAGCAGCCTTAGCGAGGCTCAGTACTTC. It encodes CASSLSEAQYF.

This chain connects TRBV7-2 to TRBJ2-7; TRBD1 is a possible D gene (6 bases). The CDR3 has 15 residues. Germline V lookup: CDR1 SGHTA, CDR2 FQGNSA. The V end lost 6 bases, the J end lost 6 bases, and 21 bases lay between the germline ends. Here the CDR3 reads CASRPSTGTPSEQYF. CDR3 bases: TGTGCCAGCAGGCCCTCGACCGGGACACCTTCCGAGCAGTACTTC.

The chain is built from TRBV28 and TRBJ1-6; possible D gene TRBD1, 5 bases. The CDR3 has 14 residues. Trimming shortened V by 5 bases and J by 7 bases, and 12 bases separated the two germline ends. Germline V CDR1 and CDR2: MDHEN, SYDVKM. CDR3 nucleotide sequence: TGTGCCAGCAGTCCCGACAGACTGAATTCACCCCTCCACTTT. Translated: CASSPDRLNSPLHF.

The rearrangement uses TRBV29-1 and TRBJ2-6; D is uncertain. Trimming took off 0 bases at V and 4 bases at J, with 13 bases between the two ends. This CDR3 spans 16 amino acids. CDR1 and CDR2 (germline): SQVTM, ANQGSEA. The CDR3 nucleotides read TGCAGCGTTGAAGATCATCCGGGTACCGGGGCCAACGTCCTGACTTTC. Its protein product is CSVEDHPGTGANVLTF. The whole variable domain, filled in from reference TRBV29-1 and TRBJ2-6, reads SAVISQKPSRDICQRGTSLTIQCQVDSQVTMMFWYRQQPGQSLTLIATANQGSEATYESGFVIDKFPISRPNLTFSTLTVSNMSPEDSSIYLCSVEDHPGTGANVLTFGAGSRLTVL.

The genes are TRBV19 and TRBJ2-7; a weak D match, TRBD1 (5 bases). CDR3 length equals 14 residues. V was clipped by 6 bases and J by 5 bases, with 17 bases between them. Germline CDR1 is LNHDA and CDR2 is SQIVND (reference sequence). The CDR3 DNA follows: TGTGCCAGTAGCCTTGGGGCCCTCCGGGACGAGCAGTACTTC. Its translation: CASSLGALRDEQYF.

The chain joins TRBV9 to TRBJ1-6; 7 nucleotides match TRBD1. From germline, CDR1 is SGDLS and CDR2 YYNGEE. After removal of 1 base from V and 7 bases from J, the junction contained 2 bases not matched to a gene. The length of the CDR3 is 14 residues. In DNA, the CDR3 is TGTGCCAGCAGCGTAACACAGGGGAATTCACCCCTCCACTTT. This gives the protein CASSVTQGNSPLHF.

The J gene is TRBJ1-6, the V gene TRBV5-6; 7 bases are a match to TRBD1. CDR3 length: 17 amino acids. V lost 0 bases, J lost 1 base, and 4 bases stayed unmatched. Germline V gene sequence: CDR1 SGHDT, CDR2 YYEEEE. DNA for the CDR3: TGTGCCAGCAGCTTGGAGGGGGCGCGATCCTATAATTCACCCCTCCACTTT. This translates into CASSLEGARSYNSPLHF. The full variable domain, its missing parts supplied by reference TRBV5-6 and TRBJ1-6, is DAGVTQSPTHLIKTRGQQVTLRCSPKSGHDTVSWYQQALGQGPQFIFQYYEEEERQRGNFPDRFSGHQFPNYSSELNVNALLLGDSALYLCASSLEGARSYNSPLHFGNGTRLTVT.

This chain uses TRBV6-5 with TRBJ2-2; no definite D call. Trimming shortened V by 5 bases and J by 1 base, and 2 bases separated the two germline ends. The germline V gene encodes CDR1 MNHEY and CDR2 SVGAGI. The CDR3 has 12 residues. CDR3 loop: CASSQNTGELFF. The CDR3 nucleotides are TGTGCCAGCAGTCAGAACACCGGGGAGCTGTTTTTT.

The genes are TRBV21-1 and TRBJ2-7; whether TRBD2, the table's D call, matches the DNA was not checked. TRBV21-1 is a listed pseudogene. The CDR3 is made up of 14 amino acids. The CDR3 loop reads CASLTTSAYYEQYF. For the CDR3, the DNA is TGTGCCAGCCTTACGACTAGCGCGTACTACGAGCAGTACTTC.

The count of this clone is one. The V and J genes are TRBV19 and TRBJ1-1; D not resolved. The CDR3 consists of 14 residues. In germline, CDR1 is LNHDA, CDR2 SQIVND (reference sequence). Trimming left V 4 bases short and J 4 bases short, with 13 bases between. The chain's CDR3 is CASSTPGGSTEAFF. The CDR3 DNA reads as TGTGCCAGTAGTACCCCGGGAGGGAGCACTGAAGCTTTCTTT.

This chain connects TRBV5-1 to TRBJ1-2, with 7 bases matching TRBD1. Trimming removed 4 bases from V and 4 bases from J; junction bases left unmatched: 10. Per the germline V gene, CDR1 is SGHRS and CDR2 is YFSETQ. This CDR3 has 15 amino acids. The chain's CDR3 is CASSTRGPSGYGYTF. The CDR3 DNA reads TGCGCCAGCAGCACTAGGGGGCCCTCGGGCTATGGCTACACCTTC.

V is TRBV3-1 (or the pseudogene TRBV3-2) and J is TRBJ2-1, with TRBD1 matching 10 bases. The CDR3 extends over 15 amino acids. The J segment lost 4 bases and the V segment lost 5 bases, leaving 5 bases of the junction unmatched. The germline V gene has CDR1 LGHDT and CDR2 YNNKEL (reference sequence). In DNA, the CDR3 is TGTGCCAGCAGCTACCCGGGACAGGGGTACAATGAGCAGTTCTTC. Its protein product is CASSYPGQGYNEQFF.

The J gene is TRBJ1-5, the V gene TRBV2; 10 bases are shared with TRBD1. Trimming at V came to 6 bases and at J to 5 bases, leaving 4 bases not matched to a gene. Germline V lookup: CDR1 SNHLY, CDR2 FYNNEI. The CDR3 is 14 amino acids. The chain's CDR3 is CASRGDRGYQPQHF. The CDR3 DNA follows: TGTGCCAGCAGGGGGGACAGGGGTTATCAGCCCCAGCATTTT.

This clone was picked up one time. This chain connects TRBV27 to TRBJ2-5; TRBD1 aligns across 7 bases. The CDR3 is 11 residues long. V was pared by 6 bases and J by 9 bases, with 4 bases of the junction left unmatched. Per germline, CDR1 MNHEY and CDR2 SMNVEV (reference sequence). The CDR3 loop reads CASSQGTAQYF. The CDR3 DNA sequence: TGTGCCAGCAGCCAAGGGACAGCCCAGTACTTC.

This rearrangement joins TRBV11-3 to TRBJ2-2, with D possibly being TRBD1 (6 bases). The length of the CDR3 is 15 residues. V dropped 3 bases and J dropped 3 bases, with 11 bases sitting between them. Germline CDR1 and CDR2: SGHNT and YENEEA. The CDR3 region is CASSLDRSYTGELFF. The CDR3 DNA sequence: TGTGCCAGCAGCTTGGACAGAAGCTACACCGGGGAGCTGTTTTTT.